The source of this T cell receptor beta chain is a study of multiple sclerosis patients with progressive multifocal leukoencephalopathy. General study findings and limits: Before and during natalizumab, the clones expanded at PML already existed. In most PML patients, TRB repertoires appeared less diverse by entropy.

The time point here: more than five months of natalizumab therapy. This CDR3 region has 19 residues. The V and J ends lost 1 base and 9 bases, in that order; junction bases with no gene match: 17. Germline assignment: CDR1 LGHNA and CDR2 YSLEER. Generated by immunoSEQ multiplex PCR, the TCRdb table keeps only in-frame clones and is missing some. Found here are around 30,000 clones, just under 90% of them singletons; the top ten hold about 1.6%. A note on this clone: The antigen is unknown.

The source of this sequence is a human donor with multiple sclerosis. The V gene is TRBV4-3, the J gene TRBJ2-1; 11 bases are shared with TRBD2. Sequenced here: PBMCs, sampled from a patient treated with natalizumab. The CDR3 here is CASSQARVTGLAARGEQFF. For the CDR3, the DNA is TGCGCCAGCAGCCAAGCTCGGGTGACGGGACTAGCGGCCCGTGGTGAGCAGTTCTTC.